This TCR beta chain was profiled in a study of vaccination and CD4 T cells after COVID-19 (dated by TCRdb to the early 2020s). Looking at the study overall: Every convalescent patient had a positive nasal swab PCR test for SARS-CoV-2, with mild disease in eight to ten patients and severe disease in one. Post-vaccine blood samples were obtained a median of about 77 days after the second vaccine dose, with a range of roughly 13 to 250 days. In control cultures, a CEFX viral epitope pool was used as positive control, an HIV-1 Nef peptide pool was used as negative control, or no peptide was added. Participants received two doses of either the Pfizer-BioNTech BNT162b2 vaccine (n=8) or the Moderna mRNA-1273 vaccine (n=2). The convalescent cohort included six males and four females, with two Hispanic individuals, seven Caucasians, two Asians and one multiracial person. Post-COVID blood samples from convalescent patients were collected a median of 101 days after diagnosis, with a range of roughly 35 to 161 days. For stimulating the cultures, overlapping spike peptide pools were used, derived from SARS-CoV-2 as well as from the common cold coronaviruses HCoV-NL63, HCoV-OC43 and HCoV-229E. In 10 COVID-19 convalescent patients and a handful of infection-naive healthy vaccine recipients, the spike-specific CD4+ TCR repertoire before mRNA vaccination was compared with the repertoire after mRNA vaccination.

The research as a whole found: Relatively few convalescent patients were included in the study, and early timepoints after natural infection were not analyzed. In convalescent patients, a median around 84% of post-vaccine SARS-CoV-2-reactive clones were detected only after vaccination, and vaccine-specific priming was suggested by this finding. Of the vaccine-specific clones in convalescent patients, 304 of 307, or nearly all, reacted only to SARS-CoV-2 spike and did not cross-react with common cold coronaviruses. The median count of SARS-CoV-2-reactive clonotypes went up from 20 to 25 after infection to 38 after vaccination, although the change was not significant.

Note on this clonotype: Its antigen target is currently unknown. No much larger clone is present one base from it, and per-base qualities are unavailable.

What the treatment or condition label conveys for this sample: roughly 11-day PBMC culture with coronavirus spike peptide pools or control peptides (ViraFEST assay). The ViraFEST assay was used in the study, in which antigen-specific T cells were expanded with peptide pools and expanded clonotypes were subsequently identified by TCR sequencing. The convalescent patients' positive SARS-CoV-2 PCR tests were from March to December 2020, which was before the Alpha, Beta and Delta variants emerged in the United States. PBMCs were cultured at around 2 million per well in IMDM supplemented with approximately 5.3% human AB serum and around 10 IU/ml IL-2, with about 10 ug/ml peptide pools added. Half of the culture medium was replaced with fresh IL-2-containing medium on days 3 and 7. After less than twelve days of culture, CD4+ T cells were isolated by negative selection with the EasySep CD4+ T cell isolation kit. PBMCs were separated from whole blood using Ficoll-Paque Plus gradient centrifugation and then either used fresh or cryopreserved at -140C. Triplicate wells were generally used for each culture condition.

The method was PCR. DNA from cultured CD4+ T cells was subjected to TCR sequencing with the Oncomine TCR Beta short-read assay at the Johns Hopkins FTIC core. Genomic DNA was extracted from the cultured CD4+ T cells with the QIAamp micro DNA kit. Oncomine TCR Beta libraries from cultured CD4+ T cells were pooled using unique dual indexes and sequenced on an Illumina iSeq 100. Concerning the study's data processing: Non-productive sequences were removed, and CDR3s not starting with C, not ending with F or W, or shorter than 7 amino acids were discarded. The MANAFEST web application was used to identify antigen-specific clonotypes by comparing peptide-stimulated wells against reference wells and other culture wells. To be called positive, a clone needed an FDR below 0.05, an odds ratio above 5, and a productive frequency above 0.1% in at least two of three replicate wells. A clonotype counted as cross-reactive if it showed significant expansion both in the SARS-CoV-2 spike wells and in at least one common cold coronavirus spike condition. Using R version 3.6.1, CDR3 homology was evaluated through Levenshtein distances (stringdist) along with unrooted phylogenetic trees (ape). TCRdb trimmed public reads at Q25 via fastp, called clones via MiXCR and kept in-frame beta chains. Merged by CDR3 protein, the rows form single entries marked with the most common genes and DNA. Clone size and V and J calls follow TCRdb, not the original study. For this sample there are some 2,900 distinct CDR3 sequences; less than 35% appear just once. The ten largest make up 40% to 45% of the sample.

The sequence was obtained from a human donor who had recovered from COVID-19. Sequenced: CD4+ T cells from blood, cultured in vitro.

The nucleotides read TGTGCCAGCAGCTCCAGAGAATTGAACACTGAAGCTTTCTTT. Translated, this gives CASSSRELNTEAFF. The chain is encoded by TRBV7-9 joined to TRBJ1-1; the D gene is unclear. Including the terminal cysteine and phenylalanine, the CDR3 comprises 14 residues. The DNA shown is the 42-base CDR3, in frame from base 1. The germline V gene encodes CDR1 SEHNR and CDR2 FQNEAQ (reference sequence). Relative to germline, V is 4 bases shorter and J is 0 bases shorter, with 9 bases between their ends.